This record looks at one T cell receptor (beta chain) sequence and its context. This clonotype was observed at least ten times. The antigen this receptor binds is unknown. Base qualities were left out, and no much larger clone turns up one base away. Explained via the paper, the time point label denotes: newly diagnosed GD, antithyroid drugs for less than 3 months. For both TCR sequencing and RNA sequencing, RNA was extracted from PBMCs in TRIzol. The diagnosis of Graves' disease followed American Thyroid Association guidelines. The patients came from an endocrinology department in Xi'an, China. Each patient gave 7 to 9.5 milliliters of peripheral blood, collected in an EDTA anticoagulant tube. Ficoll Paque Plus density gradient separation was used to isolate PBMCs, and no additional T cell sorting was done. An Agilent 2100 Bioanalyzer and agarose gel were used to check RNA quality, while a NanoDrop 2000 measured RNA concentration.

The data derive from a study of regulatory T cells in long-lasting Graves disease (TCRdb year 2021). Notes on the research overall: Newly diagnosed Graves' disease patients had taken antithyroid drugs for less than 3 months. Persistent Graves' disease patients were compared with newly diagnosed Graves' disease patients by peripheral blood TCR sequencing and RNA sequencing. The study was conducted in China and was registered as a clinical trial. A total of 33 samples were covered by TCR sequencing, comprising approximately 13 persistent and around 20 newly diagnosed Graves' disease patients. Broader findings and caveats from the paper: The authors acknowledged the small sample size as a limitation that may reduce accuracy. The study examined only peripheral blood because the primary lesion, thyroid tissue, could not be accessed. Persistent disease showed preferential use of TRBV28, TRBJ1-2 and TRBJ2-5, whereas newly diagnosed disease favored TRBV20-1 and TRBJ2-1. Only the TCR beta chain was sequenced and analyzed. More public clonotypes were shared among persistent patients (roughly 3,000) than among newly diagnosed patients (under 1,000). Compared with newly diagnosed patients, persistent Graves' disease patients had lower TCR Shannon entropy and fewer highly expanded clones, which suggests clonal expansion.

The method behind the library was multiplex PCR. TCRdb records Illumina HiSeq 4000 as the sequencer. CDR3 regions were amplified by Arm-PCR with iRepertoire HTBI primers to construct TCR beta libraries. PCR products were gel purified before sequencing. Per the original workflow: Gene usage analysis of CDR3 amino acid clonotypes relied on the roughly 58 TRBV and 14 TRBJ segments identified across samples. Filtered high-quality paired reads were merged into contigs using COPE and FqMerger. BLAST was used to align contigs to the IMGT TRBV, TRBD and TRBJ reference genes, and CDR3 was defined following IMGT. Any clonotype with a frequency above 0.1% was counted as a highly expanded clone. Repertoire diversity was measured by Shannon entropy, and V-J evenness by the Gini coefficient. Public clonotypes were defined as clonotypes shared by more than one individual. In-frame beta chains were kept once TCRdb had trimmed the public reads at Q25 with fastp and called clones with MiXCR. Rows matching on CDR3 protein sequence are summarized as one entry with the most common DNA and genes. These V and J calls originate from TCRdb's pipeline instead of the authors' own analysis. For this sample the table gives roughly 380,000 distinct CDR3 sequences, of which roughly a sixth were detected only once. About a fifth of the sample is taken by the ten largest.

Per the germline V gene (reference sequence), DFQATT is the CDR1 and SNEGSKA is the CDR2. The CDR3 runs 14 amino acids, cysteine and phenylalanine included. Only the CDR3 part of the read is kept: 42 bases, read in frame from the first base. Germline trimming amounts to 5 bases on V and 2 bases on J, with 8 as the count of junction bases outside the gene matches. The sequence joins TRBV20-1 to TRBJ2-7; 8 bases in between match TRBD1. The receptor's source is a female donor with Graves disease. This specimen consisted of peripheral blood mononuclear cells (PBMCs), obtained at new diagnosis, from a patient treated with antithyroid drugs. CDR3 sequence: CSAPRGLQPYEQYF. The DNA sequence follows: TGCAGTGCTCCCAGGGGGCTTCAGCCCTACGAGCAGTACTTC.